This T cell receptor beta chain stems from a study of CD8 T cells in Susac syndrome. CDR3 length: 12 amino acids. The germline V gene has CDR1 MNHNY and CDR2 SVGAGI (reference sequence). The V segment lost 2 bases and the J segment 7 bases; nucleotides outside the gene matches: 0. Stable or active relapsing-remitting multiple sclerosis, untreated and meeting revised McDonald criteria, defined the controls. Random hexamers served to reverse transcribe roughly 0.45 to 1 ug RNA. Multiplex PCR with immunoSEQ amplified the TCR beta CDR3 across 54 Vbeta and 13 Jbeta. TCRdb re-analysed the immunoSEQ multiplex PCR reads in MiXCR, keeping a single row per CDR3 protein. Altogether 170,000 or so distinct CDR3 sequences are present, 93% being singletons, with the ten largest covering 0.09% to 0.095%.

The V and J genes are TRBV6-6 and TRBJ2-5; 8 nucleotides line up with TRBD2. This clonotype was obtained from a human donor with multiple sclerosis. Source material: CD4+ T cells from PBMCs. The CDR3 loop reads CASSYREGTQYF. CDR3 DNA sequence: TGTGCCAGCAGTTACCGGGAGGGGACCCAGTACTTC.